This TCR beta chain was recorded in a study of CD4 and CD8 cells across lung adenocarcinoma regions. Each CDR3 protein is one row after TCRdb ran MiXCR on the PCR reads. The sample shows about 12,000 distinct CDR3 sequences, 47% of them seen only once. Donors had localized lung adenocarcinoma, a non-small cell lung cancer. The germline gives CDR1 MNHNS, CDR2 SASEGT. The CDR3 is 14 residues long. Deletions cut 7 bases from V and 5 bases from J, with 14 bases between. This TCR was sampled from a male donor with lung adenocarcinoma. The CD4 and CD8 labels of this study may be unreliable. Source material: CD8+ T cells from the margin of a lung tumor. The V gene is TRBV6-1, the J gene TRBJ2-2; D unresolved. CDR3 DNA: TGTGCCAGCAAGCTAGACCCCGATACCGGGGAGCTGTTTTTT. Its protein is CASKLDPDTGELFF.